These 30 T cell receptor beta chains share one sample of origin, sequenced in a study of CD8 T cells in Susac syndrome. With random hexamers, roughly 0.45 to 1 ug RNA was reverse transcribed. Using its own MiXCR run on the immunoSEQ multiplex PCR reads, TCRdb lists one record per CDR3 protein. The sample lists some 260,000 distinct CDR3 sequences, about 93% seen once, with about 0.071% in the top ten. Sequencing was carried out using CD4+ T cells from PBMCs. The origin of the receptors is a human donor with multiple sclerosis.

The rearrangement joins TRBV9 to TRBJ2-3; D perhaps matches TRBD1 (5 bases). The germline CDR1 and CDR2 sequences are SGDLS and YYNGEE. V was cut by 6 bases and J by 3 bases, with 11 bases left in between. The CDR3 is made up of 13 amino acids. The chain's CDR3 is CASKEAGTDTQYF. The CDR3 DNA sequence: TGTGCCAGCAAAGAAGCAGGGACAGATACGCAGTATTTT.

This chain joins TRBV18 and TRBJ2-3; D is ambiguous. V dropped 3 bases and J dropped 4 bases, with 5 bases sitting between them. This CDR3 is 12 amino acids long. CDR1 and CDR2 (germline): KGHSH, LQKENI. CDR3 nucleotides: TGTGCCAGCTCACCCGGACCAGATACGCAGTATTTT. Translating gives CASSPGPDTQYF.

V is TRBV10-2 and J is TRBJ2-7; the match to TRBD2 covers 10 bases. V trimming: 8 bases; J trimming: 3 bases; junction bases outside the gene matches: 10. Germline CDR1 and CDR2: WSHSY and SAAADI. The CDR3 is 15 amino acids. DNA for the CDR3: TGCGCCAGCCAGCGGGGGGGCCTGAGAAACTACGAGCAGTACTTC. This translates into CASQRGGLRNYEQYF.

The chain has TRBV21-1 and TRBJ2-1; the table calls TRBD1, which could not be checked here. TRBV21-1 constitutes a pseudogene. The CDR3 covers 15 residues. The CDR3 is CASSNKDSRNNEQFF. The CDR3 DNA follows: TGTGCCAGCAGCAACAAAGACAGCAGGAACAATGAGCAGTTCTTC.

This sequence joins TRBV5-1 and TRBJ2-2; D is unresolved. V shed 4 bases and J shed 6 bases, with 13 bases lying between them. Germline loops: CDR1 SGHRS, CDR2 YFSETQ. CDR3 length equals 14 residues. The CDR3 DNA sequence: TGCGCCAGCAGCCATCCAACGGATTCCGGGGAGCTGTTTTTT. This encodes CASSHPTDSGELFF.

The chain is built from TRBV24-1 and TRBJ2-7; D might be TRBD1 (7 bases). Germline V gene lookup returns CDR1 KGHDR and CDR2 SFDVKD. The CDR3 spans 14 residues. V gave up 0 bases and J gave up 5 bases, with 10 bases separating them. Written as DNA, the CDR3 is TGTGCCACCAGTGATTTGGGAGGGGGCGACGAGCAGTACTTC. Its protein is CATSDLGGGDEQYF.

The rearrangement joins TRBV9 to TRBJ2-3; 11 bases are a match to TRBD1. The junction had 10 bases not matched to a gene; V was cut back by 1 base and J by 3 bases. Germline V gene sequence: CDR1 SGDLS, CDR2 YYNGEE. CDR3 length: 18 amino acids. The CDR3 here is CASSVQPGTGGGTDTQYF. The CDR3 DNA sequence: TGTGCCAGCAGCGTACAACCAGGGACAGGGGGAGGTACAGATACGCAGTATTTT.

A single count supports this clonotype. The gene calls are TRBV7-9 and TRBJ2-3; possible D gene TRBD2, 5 bases. The CDR3 has 18 residues. Trimming shortened V by 0 bases and J by 6 bases, and 22 bases separated the two germline ends. Per germline, CDR1 SEHNR and CDR2 FQNEAQ (reference sequence). The CDR3 is CASSLAPSGRRRLDTQYF. The CDR3 region has the DNA TGTGCCAGCAGCTTAGCCCCCTCGGGAAGGCGCCGTCTGGATACGCAGTATTTT.

J is TRBJ2-7 and V is TRBV6-6, with D tentatively TRBD1 (6 bases). The CDR3 has 14 residues. V was cut by 2 bases and J by 3 bases, with 11 bases left in between. Germline assignment: CDR1 MNHNY and CDR2 SVGAGI (reference sequence). CDR3 protein: CASSYATGFYEQYV. CDR3 in DNA: TGTGCCAGCAGTTACGCCACAGGGTTCTACGAGCAGTACGTC.

This rearrangement joins TRBV24-1 to TRBJ1-4; D gene unclear. V was pared by 4 bases and J by 7 bases, with 15 bases between. Germline V gene data show CDR1 as KGHDR and CDR2 as SFDVKD. The CDR3 length is 15 residues. The CDR3 region is CATSDKGAPGEKLFF. Written as DNA, the CDR3 is TGTGCCACCAGTGACAAGGGCGCCCCTGGTGAAAAACTGTTTTTT.

This clonotype was picked up one time. V is TRBV20-1 and J is TRBJ1-2, with D possibly matching TRBD1 (5 bases). CDR1 and CDR2 (germline): DFQATT, SNEGSKA (reference sequence). CDR3 size: 13 residues. With 5 bases removed from V and 0 bases from J, the gap between germline ends came to 10 bases. The CDR3 loop is CSAPLRANYGYTF. DNA of the CDR3: TGCAGTGCTCCTCTCAGGGCTAACTATGGCTACACCTTC.

The chain uses TRBV27 and TRBJ1-2; a possible D gene is TRBD1 (6 bases). The CDR3 sequence is 17 residues long. The V gene's germline CDR1 is MNHEY and CDR2 SMNVEV (reference sequence). The V and J ends lost 4 bases and 7 bases respectively, with 25 bases between them. CDR3 DNA sequence: TGTGCCAGCAGTTCAATCTCCCCCCCGACACAGGGATCTGGCTACACCTTC. The encoded protein is CASSSISPPTQGSGYTF.

The rearrangement links TRBV2 to TRBJ1-5; possible D gene TRBD1, 5 bases. The germline CDR1 and CDR2 sequences are SNHLY and FYNNEI. This CDR3 region has 13 residues. Trimming took 8 bases from V and 6 from J, leaving 14 bases between them. The CDR3 DNA sequence: TGTGCCAGCCGCTTGGGGGTGGGTCAGCCCCAGCATTTT. Residues: CASRLGVGQPQHF. The variable domain in full, completed from reference TRBV2 and TRBJ1-5, reads EPEVTQTPSHQVTQMGQEVILRCVPISNHLYFYWYRQILGQKVEFLVSFYNNEISEKSEIFDDQFSVERPDGSNFTLKIRSTKLEDSAMYFCASRLGVGQPQHFGDGTRLSIL.

This chain joins TRBV7-9 and TRBJ2-7, with TRBD1 identical over 8 bases. Germline-derived CDR1 and CDR2 are SEHNR and FQNEAQ (reference sequence). V shed 6 bases and J 1 base; nucleotides not matched to a gene: 8. There are 15 residues in the CDR3. The CDR3 here is CASSKQGENSYEQYF. The CDR3 bases are TGTGCCAGCAGTAAACAGGGGGAGAATTCCTACGAGCAGTACTTC.

This clonotype was seen only once. The rearrangement links TRBV7-9 to TRBJ2-3; perhaps TRBD2 as D (6 bases). The CDR3 runs to 16 residues. CDR1 SEHNR and CDR2 FQNEAQ come from the germline V gene (reference sequence). V was trimmed by 3 bases and J by 0 bases, leaving 13 bases between them. This CDR3 reads CASSFRPGVSTDTQYF. Here the CDR3 DNA reads TGTGCCAGCAGCTTCAGGCCGGGGGTCAGCACAGATACGCAGTATTTT. Looking up the rest from reference TRBV7-9 and TRBJ2-3 gives the full variable domain: DTGVSQNPRHKITKRGQNVTFRCDPISEHNRLYWYRQTLGQGPEFLTYFQNEAQLEKSRLLSDRFSAERPKGSFSTLEIQRTEQGDSAMYLCASSFRPGVSTDTQYFGPGTRLTVL.

This rearrangement joins TRBV30 to TRBJ1-3; D remains unclear. V lost 1 base and J 1 base, leaving 5 bases between the germline ends. Germline-derived CDR1 and CDR2 are GTSNPN and SVGIG (reference sequence). The CDR3 sequence is 13 residues long. The CDR3 loop reads CAWSGGSGNTIYF. CDR3 DNA: TGTGCCTGGAGTGGAGGGTCTGGAAACACCATATATTTT.

CDR3 sequence: CATKGGRLAGGRETQYF. CDR3 bases: TGTGCCACCAAGGGGGGCCGACTAGCGGGGGGGCGAGAGACCCAGTACTTC. This chain connects TRBV7-2 to TRBJ2-5, with TRBD2 matching over 14 bases. The CDR3 is 17 residues long. Germline V lookup: CDR1 SGHTA, CDR2 FQGNSA. V shed 10 bases, J shed 4 bases, and the junction held 14 bases outside the gene matches.

The sample holds one count of this clonotype. The chain employs TRBV7-8 and TRBJ2-5, with 7 bases fitting TRBD1. The V gene's germline CDR1 is SGHVS and CDR2 FQNEAQ. This CDR3 contains 14 residues. Trimming at V came to 5 bases and at J to 5 bases, leaving 8 bases not matched to a gene. CDR3 sequence: CASSTDRVGETQYF. As DNA, the CDR3 is TGTGCCAGCAGCACAGACAGGGTGGGGGAGACCCAGTACTTC.

CDR3 nucleotides: TGTGCCTGGACCGGGGGAGACTATGGCTACACCTTC. This sequence encodes CAWTGGDYGYTF. V gene TRBV30 combines with J gene TRBJ1-2; D may be TRBD1 (5 bases). The length of the CDR3 is 12 residues. Per germline, CDR1 GTSNPN and CDR2 SVGIG (reference sequence). Trimming removed 4 bases from V and 3 bases from J, with 9 bases in between.

The chain couples TRBV28 to TRBJ1-5; D gene ambiguous. V shed 5 bases and J shed 7 bases, with 15 bases lying between them. The CDR3 loop spans 14 amino acids. Germline CDR1 is MDHEN and CDR2 is SYDVKM. The CDR3 loop is CASSTRLPRQPQHF. In DNA form, the CDR3 reads TGTGCCAGCAGTACGAGACTGCCGAGGCAGCCCCAGCATTTT.

The chain has TRBV20-1 and TRBJ2-5, with D tentatively TRBD1 or TRBD2 (6 bases each). Germline V gives CDR1 DFQATT, CDR2 SNEGSKA (reference sequence). The length of the CDR3 is 14 residues. V was trimmed by 8 bases and J by 4 bases, leaving 20 bases between them. The DNA for the CDR3 is TGCAGTCCGGTCGGGGGCGGAGGCGGAGAGACCCAGTACTTC. This encodes CSPVGGGGGETQYF.

This rearrangement joins TRBV2 to TRBJ2-3; TRBD2 matches at 12 bases. CDR1 and CDR2 (germline): SNHLY, FYNNEI. Trimming removed 6 bases from V and 4 bases from J; junction bases left unmatched: 5. The CDR3 runs to 15 residues. The CDR3 DNA reads as TGTGCCAGCAGCCTAGCGGGGGGGCGGTCAGATACGCAGTATTTT. As protein: CASSLAGGRSDTQYF.

The chain employs TRBV5-1 and TRBJ2-1; TRBD1 matches at 11 bases. From germline, CDR1 is SGHRS and CDR2 YFSETQ. This CDR3 has 17 amino acids. Trimming at V came to 4 bases and at J to 2 bases, leaving 8 bases not matched to a gene. As DNA, the CDR3 is TGCGCCAGCAGCAAGACCGGGACAGGGGGACCCTACAATGAGCAGTTCTTC. As protein: CASSKTGTGGPYNEQFF.

This clonotype appeared once. The chain joins TRBV12-3 or TRBV12-4 to TRBJ2-1; 12 bases map to TRBD2. V dropped 7 bases and J dropped 6; count of bases not matched to a gene: 7. This CDR3 comprises 15 residues. The CDR3 protein is CASNKLAGGGNEQFF. For the CDR3, the DNA is TGTGCCAGCAACAAACTAGCGGGAGGAGGCAATGAGCAGTTCTTC.

J is TRBJ1-2 and V is TRBV12-3 or TRBV12-4; possibly TRBD1 for D (6 bases). The CDR3 sequence is 15 residues long. The germline V and J ends were trimmed by 4 bases and 4 bases, with 16 bases remaining between them. The CDR3 region is CASSSSWTALYGYTF. CDR3 bases: TGTGCCAGCAGTTCTTCCTGGACAGCCCTCTATGGCTACACCTTC.

The rearrangement uses TRBV7-2 and TRBJ2-3, with no clear D. Trimming shortened V by 0 bases and J by 4 bases, and 8 bases separated the two germline ends. The V gene's germline CDR1 is SGHTA and CDR2 FQGNSA. The CDR3 is made up of 14 amino acids. CDR3 sequence (DNA): TGTGCCAGCAGCTTAGCGCGTGCTTCAGATACGCAGTATTTT. Protein: CASSLARASDTQYF.

CDR3 loop: CASSGQGFNEKLFF. The CDR3 nucleotides are TGTGCCAGCAGTGGACAGGGGTTTAATGAAAAACTGTTTTTT. The rearrangement uses TRBV7-9 and TRBJ1-4, with 9 bases fitting TRBD1. The CDR3 is 14 residues long. Unmatched junction bases numbered 3, after V lost 6 bases and J lost 4 bases. The germline V gene has CDR1 SEHNR and CDR2 FQNEAQ (reference sequence).

V and J are TRBV21-1 and TRBJ2-7; the table's D call of TRBD2 was not tested on the DNA. TRBV21-1 is noted as a pseudogene. The CDR3 sequence is 14 residues long. The CDR3 coding sequence is TGTGCCAGCAGCGAGGGACTTGAGCTCTACGAGCAGTACGTC. This translates into CASSEGLELYEQYV.

The chain employs TRBV30 and TRBJ2-5, with D perhaps being TRBD1 or TRBD2 (5 bases each). With 3 bases removed from V and 7 bases from J, the gap between germline ends came to 15 bases. Germline V gene lookup returns CDR1 GTSNPN and CDR2 SVGIG (reference sequence). The CDR3 spans 13 residues. The CDR3 DNA is TGTGCCTGGAGCGATAGCGTGCAGGGGACCCAGTACTTC. Protein: CAWSDSVQGTQYF.

Only one count was recorded for this clonotype. The V call is TRBV9, the J call TRBJ2-3; D uncertain. The CDR3 is made up of 14 amino acids. V lost 2 bases to trimming and J lost 0 bases, with 7 bases between them. Germline CDR1 and CDR2: SGDLS and YYNGEE. CDR3 sequence (DNA): TGTGCCAGCAGCGTTGGTCCTAGCACAGATACGCAGTATTTT. Encoded protein: CASSVGPSTDTQYF.